This T cell receptor beta chain was sequenced in a study of T cell repertoires in cytomegalovirus infection. Study context: Selection of CMV epitopes for the study included recently identified HLA-C-restricted and well-studied HLA-B-restricted ones. Both CMV infection and a matching HLA type were indicated by public TCR beta signatures.

This clonotype was detected only a few times. The antigen is undetermined. TCRdb re-called the reads through MiXCR, storing one row per CDR3 protein. The data hold some 940,000 distinct CDR3 sequences, with about a third observed a single time. Study-wide results and caveats: Of the TCR beta families, the public ones yielded a cumulative frequency that identified carriers of CMV plus the relevant HLA. HLA-C-restricted CMV-specific TCR beta clonotypes were dominant in the ex vivo response.

Here the sequenced sample was cultured CD8+ T cells from PBMCs, taken from culture after CMV antigen stimulation. The receptor was isolated from a human donor in good health (CMV status not recorded). Some clones in this sample may be carry-over from other donors' samples.

For the CDR3, the DNA is TGTGCCAGCCGAGGGGCAGAGATTTATGGCTACACCTTC. This translates into CASRGAEIYGYTF. The chain employs TRBV5-4 and TRBJ1-2; TRBD1 might be the D (5 bases). Looked up from germline, CDR1 is SGHNT and CDR2 is YYREEE (reference sequence). The ends were cut back, 7 bases at V and 5 bases at J, with 15 bases in the middle. CDR3 length: 13 amino acids.